What follows are 9 T cell receptor beta chains derived from one specimen sequenced in a study of Graves' ophthalmopathy and Graves' hyperthyroidism. Amplifying from RNA transcripts, the study obtained TCR beta CDR3 regions. HTBI-primed RT-PCR formed the first round, and a multiplex PCR formed the second. TCRdb redid the calling of the multiplex PCR reads with MiXCR, one entry per CDR3 protein. This sample has around 1.1 million distinct CDR3 sequences, with roughly 35% found just once. The source material was peripheral blood or thyroid tissue (not recorded which). These receptors were taken from an adult man with Graves' hyperthyroidism.

This clonotype was observed a handful of times. This sequence joins TRBV15 and TRBJ2-3; TRBD2 aligns across 10 bases. V lost 4 bases, J lost 3 bases, and 13 bases stayed unmatched. The CDR3 spans 18 residues. Germline V gives CDR1 LNHNV, CDR2 YYDKDF (reference sequence). In nucleotides, the CDR3 is TGTGCCACCAGCAAAACTTTTACCGGACTAGCGGCGACAGATACGCAGTATTTT. This gives the protein CATSKTFTGLAATDTQYF.

As regards this clonotype: The junction shows a germline mismatch at one end, possibly a read error. The rearrangement joins TRBV20-1 to TRBJ2-6; 7 positions match TRBD1. The CDR3 extends over 14 amino acids. The germline CDR1 and CDR2 sequences are DFQATT and SNEGSKA (reference sequence). The CDR3 region is CSARDSSGDNVLTF. CDR3 bases: TGCAGTGCTCGGGACAGCTCTGGGGACAACGTCCTGACTTTC.

This chain joins TRBV12-3 or TRBV12-4 and TRBJ1-2; 9 bases agree with TRBD1. V dropped 6 bases and J dropped 8; count of bases not matched to a gene: 10. This CDR3 has 14 amino acids. Here the CDR3 reads CASRNRDRVVGYTF. CDR3 nucleotides: TGTGCCAGCAGGAACCGGGACAGGGTAGTCGGCTACACCTTC.

This clonotype was detected many times. This chain links TRBV25-1 with TRBJ1-4; TRBD1 is a possible D gene (6 bases). This CDR3 has 18 amino acids. Deletions cut 4 bases from V and 7 bases from J, with 25 bases between. The V gene's germline CDR1 is MGHDK and CDR2 SYGVNS. CDR3 in DNA: TGTGCCAGCAGTGGAAGGACCAGGGGCGTCAGGTTTAGTGAAAAACTGTTTTTT. Translated, it gives CASSGRTRGVRFSEKLFF.

This clonotype was counted between two and nine times. The genes are TRBV24-1 and TRBJ1-5; a possible D gene is TRBD1 (6 bases). CDR1 and CDR2 (germline): KGHDR, SFDVKD. The CDR3 is 13 amino acids. V lost 4 bases to trimming and J lost 9 bases, with 12 bases between them. CDR3 coding DNA: TGTGCCACCAGTGAAGACAGGTTTAGGCCCCAGCATTTT. This translates into CATSEDRFRPQHF.

This clonotype was seen a few times. The rearrangement uses TRBV7-2 and TRBJ2-2; D unclear. The CDR3 has 16 amino acids. Germline V CDR1 and CDR2: SGHTA, FQGNSA. V lost 0 bases, J lost 0 bases, and 8 bases lay in between. The CDR3 coding sequence is TGTGCCAGCAGCTTAGCCCAGCGTTCGAACACCGGGGAGCTGTTTTTT. Protein: CASSLAQRSNTGELFF.

About this clonotype itself: At one end the junction does not follow the germline gene, possibly because of a read error. The V and J genes are TRBV9 and TRBJ2-2, with D perhaps matching TRBD2 (5 bases). There are 14 residues in the CDR3. Germline loops: CDR1 SGDLS, CDR2 YYNGEE. CDR3 nucleotides: TGTGCCAGCAGCGTAGCAGGAAACACCGGGGAGCTGCTTTTT. It specifies CASSVAGNTGELLF.

This clonotype was observed at least ten times. The chain carries TRBV19 and TRBJ1-2, with 8 bases lining up with TRBD1. CDR1 and CDR2 (germline): LNHDA, SQIVND (reference sequence). Germline trimming cut 6 bases from V and 9 bases from J; bases unmatched to any gene: 12. The CDR3 covers 14 residues. CDR3 region: CASSPGGTGIRYTF. The CDR3 DNA is TGTGCCAGTAGCCCGGGGGGGACAGGAATTCGCTACACCTTC.

There are many counts of this clonotype. J is TRBJ1-6 and V is TRBV15; 8 nucleotides match TRBD1. The CDR3 extends over 13 amino acids. V shed 8 bases and J 10 bases; nucleotides not matched to a gene: 7. CDR1 is LNHNV and CDR2 is YYDKDF in the germline V gene (reference sequence). The CDR3 coding sequence is TGTGCCACCTGTGAGACAGGGGCATCACCCCTCCACTTT. Residues: CATCETGASPLHF.